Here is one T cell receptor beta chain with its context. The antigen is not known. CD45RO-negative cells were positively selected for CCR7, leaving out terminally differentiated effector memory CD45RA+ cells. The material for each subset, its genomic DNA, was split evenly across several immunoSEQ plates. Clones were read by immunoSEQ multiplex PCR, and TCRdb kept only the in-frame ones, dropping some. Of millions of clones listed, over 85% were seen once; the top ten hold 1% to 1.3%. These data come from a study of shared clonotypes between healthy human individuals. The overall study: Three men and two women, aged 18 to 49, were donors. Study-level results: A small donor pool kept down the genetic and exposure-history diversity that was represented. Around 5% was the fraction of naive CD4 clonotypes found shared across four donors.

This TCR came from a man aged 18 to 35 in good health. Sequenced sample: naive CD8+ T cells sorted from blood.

The chain's CDR3 is CASSLGPKQETQYF. The CDR3 bases are TGTGCCAGCAGCTTAGGGCCGAAACAAGAGACCCAGTACTTC. This sequence joins TRBV11-2 and TRBJ2-5, with D hard to call. Germline V gene data show CDR1 as SGHAT and CDR2 as FQNNGV. CDR3 length equals 14 residues. The V gene lost 1 base and the J gene lost 2 bases, with 8 bases spanning the gap. Full variable domain (remainder filled in from reference TRBV11-2 and TRBJ2-5): EAGVAQSPRYKIIEKRQSVAFWCNPISGHATLYWYQQILGQGPKLLIQFQNNGVVDDSQLPKDRFSAERLKGVDSTLKIQPAKLEDSAVYLCASSLGPKQETQYFGPGTRLLVL.